These 12 T cell receptor beta chains share one sample of origin, sequenced in a study of control samples from healthy donors and cancer patients. TCRdb's copy holds only in-frame clones and misses some; the assay was immunoSEQ multiplex PCR. Of roughly 170,000 clones listed, approximately 86% were seen once; the top ten hold under 5%. Sequencing used blood. The source of these receptors is a woman aged 25 to 39 in good health.

The rearrangement uses TRBV6-1 and TRBJ1-6; 7 bases are shared with TRBD1. V lost 3 bases to trimming and J lost 6 bases; unmatched junction nucleotides: 5. The germline CDR1 and CDR2 sequences are MNHNS and SASEGT. This CDR3 comprises 15 residues. Here the CDR3 DNA reads TGTGCCAGCAGTGACAGACAGGGTCGTAATTCACCCCTCCACTTT. As protein: CASSDRQGRNSPLHF.

The chain couples TRBV5-1 to TRBJ2-7, with 7 bases identical to TRBD2. Germline V gene sequence: CDR1 SGHRS, CDR2 YFSETQ. CDR3 size: 14 residues. V shed 0 bases, J shed 3 bases, and the junction held 3 bases outside the gene matches. The CDR3 region has the DNA TGCGCCAGCAGCTTGGGTGGGGAGGGCTACGAGCAGTACTTC. As protein: CASSLGGEGYEQYF.

CDR3 in amino acids: CASSYSAGAGQETQYF. The CDR3 region has the DNA TGTGCCAGCAGTTACTCGGCGGGAGCGGGACAGGAGACCCAGTACTTC. The chain links TRBV6-5 to TRBJ2-5; D may correspond to TRBD1 or TRBD2 (7 bases each). Looked up from germline, CDR1 is MNHEY and CDR2 is SVGAGI. This CDR3 contains 16 residues. Trimming pared 0 bases from V and 5 bases from J, leaving 16 bases between.

In its sample, this clone was seen once. The rearrangement links TRBV6-5 to TRBJ1-1; no clear D. Germline CDR1 is MNHEY and CDR2 is SVGAGI. This CDR3 has 14 amino acids. The V gene lost 2 bases and the J gene lost 4 bases, with 11 bases spanning the gap. The CDR3 loop reads CASSYGSAGTEAFF. In DNA, the CDR3 is TGTGCCAGCAGTTACGGTTCAGCGGGCACTGAAGCTTTCTTT.

A note on this clone: A read error may account for a junction end that differs from germline. The gene calls are TRBV6-4 and TRBJ1-5; D is perhaps TRBD1 (5 bases). CDR3 size: 17 residues. Germline CDR1 and CDR2: MRHNA and SNTAGT. The CDR3 region has the DNA TGTGCCAGCAGTGACTCGATAGCCAGGGTGGTAAATCGGCCCCAGCATTTT. Encoded protein: CASSDSIARVVNRPQHF.

J is TRBJ2-3 and V is TRBV5-1; 12 nucleotides align to TRBD2. In germline, CDR1 is SGHRS, CDR2 YFSETQ. CDR3 length: 16 residues. Trimming cost V 3 bases and J 2 bases; bases outside gene matches: 4. CDR3 DNA sequence: TGCGCCAGCAGCTCCGGACTAGCGGGGAACACAGATACGCAGTATTTT. It encodes CASSSGLAGNTDTQYF.

V usage is TRBV6-1 and J usage is TRBJ2-7; D may be TRBD1 or TRBD2 (5 bases each). The CDR3 has 15 amino acids. The germline gives CDR1 MNHNS, CDR2 SASEGT. V was pared by 2 bases and J by 3 bases, with 14 bases between. The CDR3 DNA follows: TGTGCCAGCAGTGAAAAAATATGGGACGGCTACGAGCAGTACGTC. This translates into CASSEKIWDGYEQYV.

The V call is TRBV7-2, the J call TRBJ1-6; TRBD1 matches at 7 bases. Germline V gene sequence: CDR1 SGHTA, CDR2 FQGNSA. This CDR3 is built from 15 residues. V shed 5 bases and J 7 bases; nucleotides not matched to a gene: 8. Here the CDR3 DNA reads TGTGCCAGCAGCGTTACCGGGACAGCGAATTCACCCCTCCACTTT. It is translated as CASSVTGTANSPLHF.

The V call is TRBV19, the J call TRBJ1-3; D remains unclear. V dropped 0 bases and J dropped 0 bases, with 9 bases sitting between them. The germline V gene encodes CDR1 LNHDA and CDR2 SQIVND (reference sequence). The CDR3 runs to 16 residues. The CDR3 is CASSIDRRSSGNTIYF. Here the CDR3 DNA reads TGTGCCAGTAGTATAGATCGAAGGAGCTCTGGAAACACCATATATTTT.

The chain joins TRBV24-1 to TRBJ2-1; D may correspond to TRBD1 or TRBD2 (6 bases each). Germline loops: CDR1 KGHDR, CDR2 SFDVKD. Trimming removed 1 base from V and 6 bases from J, with 15 bases in between. The CDR3 runs 16 residues. CDR3 in amino acids: CATSDLEFGGRNEQFF. The CDR3 DNA reads TGTGCCACCAGTGATTTAGAGTTTGGGGGGCGCAATGAGCAGTTCTTC.

Of note for this clone: The germline gene is not matched at one end of the junction; a read error may be the cause. The chain has TRBV4-1 and TRBJ2-1; 11 nucleotides agree with TRBD2. The V gene's germline CDR1 is MGHRA and CDR2 YSYEKL. CDR3 length: 13 residues. The chain's CDR3 is CASSQVLAGGQIF. The CDR3 DNA reads as TGCGCCAGCAGCCAAGTTTTAGCGGGGGGGCAAATCTTC.

The V and J genes are TRBV24-1 and TRBJ1-1; D is ambiguous. Deletions cut 0 bases from V and 0 bases from J, with 13 bases between. Germline CDR1 KGHDR, CDR2 SFDVKD. The CDR3 spans 17 residues. CDR3 region: CATSDLGERDMNTEAFF. The CDR3 bases are TGTGCCACCAGTGATTTGGGGGAGAGGGATATGAACACTGAAGCTTTCTTT.